The rows below give T cell receptor beta chains drawn from one sample of a study of identical twins. TCRdb fed the 5' RACE reads into MiXCR, producing one record per CDR3 protein. This sample has about 150,000 distinct CDR3 sequences; roughly 3.2% occur once, and the top ten carry 7% to 10%. Sequencing was carried out using memory T cells sorted from blood. These receptor sequences come from a man aged 18 to 29 in good health. The CDR3 runs from the conserved cysteine through the conserved F or W. The D gene is left open where the match is weak. Not all rows give a size; the values are once, few, many and, for expanded clones, a class.

TRBV7-2	-	15	many	TRBJ2-3	TGTGCCAGCCTCTCCTCCGCTGGAGGCAGAGATACGCAGTATTTT	CASLSSAGGRDTQYF
TRBV2	TRBD1	14	many	TRBJ1-4	TGTGCCAGCAGTTCAGGGGGCGAAGGTGAAAAACTGTTTTTT	CASSSGGEGEKLFF
TRBV12-3/TRBV12-4	-	14	many	TRBJ2-3	TGTGCCAGCAGTCGGAACAGGGACACAGATACGCAGTATTTT	CASSRNRDTDTQYF
TRBV24-1	TRBD1	13	many	TRBJ2-7	TGTGCCACCAGCGGCGACAGGGGTGACGAGCAGTACTTC	CATSGDRGDEQYF
TRBV5-1	-	16	many	TRBJ2-1	TGCGCCAGCAGCTCTGGAGGAGCGACCTTAAACAATGAGCAGTTCTTC	CASSSGGATLNNEQFF
TRBV29-1	-	16	-	TRBJ2-1	TGCAGCGGAACCAAGGGGGGTCTGGGCTCCTACAATGAGCAGTTCTTC	CSGTKGGLGSYNEQFF
TRBV12-3/TRBV12-4	-	14	many	TRBJ1-1	TGTGCCAGCAGTATATTAGGTGTGAACACTGAAGCTTTCTTT	CASSILGVNTEAFF
TRBV20-1	TRBD2	15	many	TRBJ2-1	TGCAGTGCTAGACCAGCGGGAGGGTCCTACAATGAGCAGTTCTTC	CSARPAGGSYNEQFF
TRBV7-8	-	14	many	TRBJ1-3	TGTGCCAGCAGCTTAGTGCCCGGGGGAAACACCATATATTTT	CASSLVPGGNTIYF
TRBV20-1	-	13	few	TRBJ2-7	TGCAGTGCCCGACAGACAGTAGCCTACGAGCAGTACTTC	CSARQTVAYEQYF
TRBV19	TRBD1	16	-	TRBJ2-3	TGTGCCAGTAGTACCCCTACAGGGGTCAACACAGATACGCAGTATTTT	CASSTPTGVNTDTQYF
TRBV19	TRBD2	18	many	TRBJ2-2	TGTGCCAGTAGTAAGCCGTCGACTAGCGGGAGAAAAACCGGGGAGCTGTTTTTT	CASSKPSTSGRKTGELFF
TRBV7-3	-	14	many	TRBJ2-2	TGTGCCAGCAGCTCGGGGAAGAACACCGGGGAGCTGTTTTTT	CASSSGKNTGELFF
TRBV11-3	TRBD2	17	many	TRBJ2-7	TGTGCCAGCAGCTTCGTACCTGGGGGGACTAGCGTTTACGAGCAGTACTTC	CASSFVPGGTSVYEQYF
TRBV6-5	-	11	few	TRBJ2-5	TGTGCCAGCAGTTACTTCGAGACCCAGTACTTC	CASSYFETQYF
TRBV7-6	-	13	few	TRBJ2-3	TGTGCCAGCAACAGATTAGGGGCAGATACGCAGTATTTT	CASNRLGADTQYF
TRBV12-3/TRBV12-4	-	12	many	TRBJ1-1	TGTGCCAGCAGCTCAGGGTTGGGTGAAGCTTTCTTT	CASSSGLGEAFF
TRBV25-1	TRBD1	14	many	TRBJ2-7	TGTGCCAGCAGGGGGGACAGTCCCGCGAAAGAGCAGTACTTC	CASRGDSPAKEQYF
TRBV5-1	-	15	many	TRBJ2-1	TGCGCCAGCAGCTTGGTGGTTGGGTCCAACAATGAGCAGTTCTTC	CASSLVVGSNNEQFF
TRBV4-2	-	17	many	TRBJ2-1	TGTGCCAGCAGCCAAGGGGGGCGGGTAGAGTTGTTGAATGAGCAGTTCTTC	CASSQGGRVELLNEQFF
TRBV12-3/TRBV12-4	-	13	many	TRBJ2-7	TGTGCCAGCAGCACCGGGACGCCTCCCGAGCAGTACTTC	CASSTGTPPEQYF
TRBV20-1	TRBD1	15	many	TRBJ2-1	TGCAGTGCTAGAGATACCGGGACAGGGTCCAATGAGCAGTTCTTC	CSARDTGTGSNEQFF
TRBV28	-	12	many	TRBJ2-1	TGTGCCAGCAGCAACTACAACTATGAGCAGTTCTTC	CASSNYNYEQFF
TRBV11-2	TRBD2	15	many	TRBJ2-1	TGTGCCAGCAGCCGGTTAGCGGGAGTAAGGAATGAGCAGTTCTTC	CASSRLAGVRNEQFF
TRBV24-1	-	16	many	TRBJ2-1	TGTGCCACCAGTGATTTCGTGAAGGGGGGGCAAGATGAGCAGTTCTTC	CATSDFVKGGQDEQFF
TRBV7-2	TRBD1	14	many	TRBJ2-5	TGTGCCAGCAGCCTGGACAGGGCCATTGAGACCCAGTACTTC	CASSLDRAIETQYF
TRBV7-2	-	11	many	TRBJ2-3	TGTGCCAGCAGACTCACAGATACGCAGTATTTT	CASRLTDTQYF
TRBV7-6	-	16	many	TRBJ2-1	TGTGCCAGCATTCCTAGCTGGGGAGCGTCCTACAATGAGCAGTTCTTC	CASIPSWGASYNEQFF
TRBV6-5	-	15	many	TRBJ1-5	TGTGCCAGCAGTTACCAGCGGGGTTCGGAGCAGCCCCAGCATTTT	CASSYQRGSEQPQHF
TRBV7-4	-	14	many	TRBJ1-5	TGTGCCAGCAGCTTATGGGCAGGGTATCAGCCCCAGCATTTT	CASSLWAGYQPQHF
TRBV3-1	TRBD1	13	many	TRBJ2-1	TGTGCCAGCAGCCAGGGACAGGGTGGGCTAGAGTTCTTC	CASSQGQGGLEFF
TRBV7-2	TRBD1	14	few	TRBJ2-5	TGTGCCAGCAGCACTGGACAGGGAGGAGAGACCCAGTACTTC	CASSTGQGGETQYF
TRBV12-3/TRBV12-4	-	14	many	TRBJ2-7	TGTGCCAGCAGGTTAGGCTCCAGGGGACACGAGCAGTACTTC	CASRLGSRGHEQYF
TRBV11-2	-	16	many	TRBJ2-3	TGTGCCAGCAGCTTAGATTTGGCAGGGGGGTCAGATACGCAGTATTTT	CASSLDLAGGSDTQYF
TRBV9	-	14	many	TRBJ2-1	TGTGCCAGCAGCGCACACGGGAGTACGTATGAGCAGTTCTTC	CASSAHGSTYEQFF
TRBV4-1	TRBD2	14	many	TRBJ2-1	TGCGCCAGCAGCCATCTAGCGGGAGGTCCTGAGCAGTTCTTC	CASSHLAGGPEQFF
TRBV7-9	TRBD1	15	few	TRBJ2-7	TGTGCCAGCAGCCCCGGGACAGAGGCTTTCGGGGAGCAGTACTTC	CASSPGTEAFGEQYF
TRBV20-1	-	11	many	TRBJ1-2	TGCAGTGCTTCCCCCAGGGGCGGCTACACCTTC	CSASPRGGYTF
TRBV7-3	-	14	many	TRBJ1-2	TGTGCCAGCAGCTTAACGTTCAAGGCGGAGGGCTACACCTTC	CASSLTFKAEGYTF
TRBV5-6	-	17	many	TRBJ2-5	TGTGCCAGCAGCCTGGAGAAAAAATCGGACCGAGAAGAGACCCAGTACTTC	CASSLEKKSDREETQYF
TRBV7-9	-	16	many	TRBJ2-2	TGTGCCAGCAGCTCTCGGGGTTCTCCGAACACCGGGGAGCTGTTTTTT	CASSSRGSPNTGELFF
TRBV5-1	-	15	many	TRBJ2-5	TGCGCCAGCAGCTTGGCTGGCCCCCACAGGGAGACCCAGTACTTC	CASSLAGPHRETQYF
TRBV29-1	-	12	many	TRBJ2-7	TGCAGCGTTGCATGGGGCTCCTACGAGCAGTACTTC	CSVAWGSYEQYF
TRBV18	-	14	few	TRBJ2-3	TGTGCCAGCTCACCAAGGAGGATCACAGATACGCAGTATTTT	CASSPRRITDTQYF